This T cell receptor beta chain was found in a study of post-analysis software for immune sequencing data. Across the whole study: Patients with relapsing-remitting, secondary progressive and progressive-relapsing multiple sclerosis courses were all represented.

Study results and limitations: Normalized Chao1 diversity in multiple sclerosis patients fell significantly below that of controls. The F measure placed samples prepared in the same batch into strongly shared clusters. Comparison of patients with controls showed roughly five TRBV segments more frequent in patients, TRBV5-6, TRBV5-1 and TRBV20-1 among them.

The authors incorporated unique molecular identifiers into the TCR beta cDNA libraries. Once about 0.95 to 10 million T cells were used, approximately 520,000 cDNA molecules resulted. TCRdb reanalysed the PCR reads using MiXCR and keeps one entry per CDR3 protein. The sample carries some 890,000 distinct CDR3 sequences, about 50% recorded once. With respect to this clonotype: Its cognate antigen is unknown.

The CDR3 covers 16 residues. Germline V gene lookup returns CDR1 KGHSH and CDR2 LQKENI. Material for sequencing was blood. The sequence was obtained from a girl under 18 with multiple sclerosis. V usage is TRBV18 and J usage is TRBJ2-7; 8 bases agree with TRBD1. The closer fit of TRBJ2-5 to the DNA end suggests the J call may be wrong. CDR3 region: CASSPEQGAVGETQYF. The CDR3 DNA reads TGTGCCAGCTCCCCGGAGCAGGGGGCGGTTGGAGAGACCCAGTACTTC.